The clone carrying this T cell receptor beta chain was recorded once. The sample belongs to a study of cytomegalovirus exposure and HLA in healthy donors. V lost 6 bases, J lost 4 bases, and 7 bases stayed unmatched. This CDR3 has 14 residues. Germline CDR1 and CDR2: MNHNS and SASEGT. A multiplex PCR was run with 60 Vbeta primers and 13 Jbeta primers. Libraries were prepared by immunoSEQ multiplex PCR; TCRdb keeps only in-frame clonotypes and omits some of them. The data hold fewer than 250,000 clones, with about 69% observed a single time. The origin of this receptor is a man aged 25 to 40 in good health and CMV-seropositive. The rearrangement uses TRBV6-1 and TRBJ2-7; the match to TRBD1 covers 9 bases. The material sequenced was PBMCs. CDR3 in amino acids: CASRSGQGSYEQYF. The CDR3 DNA sequence: TGTGCCAGCAGGTCGGGACAGGGATCTTACGAGCAGTACTTC.